The T cell receptor (beta chain) under discussion was sequenced for a study of PD-L1 blockade in urothelial cancer (TCRdb year 2017). Context from the whole study: All patients started therapy around 2014 and received atezolizumab 1,200 mg intravenously every 3 weeks. Blood samples gave median yields of around 140,000 T cells and 80,000 to 90,000 unique TCRs, along with a median clonality of about 0.084. About 90% of the 29 patients were males with bladder-origin urothelial cancer, and about 65% of the 29 reported a prior smoking history. Pretreatment blood TCR-seq was available for about 28 patients, at least one posttreatment blood collection was obtained for about 24 patients, and tumor TCR-seq was available for about 24 patients. Blood samples were analyzed 3 weeks after the start of treatment (second dose) and 6 weeks after the start of treatment. Durable clinical benefit was achieved by nine patients but not by the remaining 20. In the same patients who had TCR sequencing, pretreatment tumors also underwent whole exome sequencing and RNA sequencing. Patients had an ECOG performance status of 0 or 1 and had received between 0 and 3 prior chemotherapy regimens. TCR sequencing covered pretreatment tumor samples and matched, serially collected peripheral blood taken before and after atezolizumab treatment. Somatic, immune and clinical correlates of response to PD-L1 blockade with atezolizumab in urothelial cancer were the focus of an exploratory multi-omic analysis. Durable clinical benefit meant progression-free survival longer than 6 months, and TCR features were also tested against progression-free and overall survival. What the study reported, not specific to this receptor: Patients with durable benefit showed greater expansion of tumor-associated TCR clones in peripheral blood 3 weeks after starting treatment (n = 22, p = 0.022). Because the sample size was small (n ≈ 31) and many of the analyses were exploratory, the results are meant to be hypothesis-generating. A pretreatment peripheral blood TCR clonality below the median was linked to improved progression-free and overall survival.

The sample's time point label, in plain terms: pretreatment peripheral blood. A cohort of around 29 patients with locally advanced or metastatic urothelial carcinoma, treated at Memorial Sloan Kettering on a trial protocol, was included. Peripheral blood mononuclear cells were collected pretreatment and during treatment, with between 1 and 8 total time points per patient. The Qiagen DNeasy Blood extraction kit was used to purify genomic DNA from total PBMCs and tumor samples. PBMCs were collected pretreatment and during treatment, and were isolated and stored as previously described. Regarding this clone: This clone's antigen is unknown. No much larger clone is present one base from it, and per-base qualities are unavailable.

Synthetic TCR analog templates were spiked into each PCR so that absolute template abundance could be estimated from read counts. Using the immunoSEQ assay, TCRbeta CDR3 regions were amplified from genomic DNA with bias-controlled V and J gene primers. Sequencing of rearranged TCRbeta segments was performed at approximately 20X coverage. The original pipeline was this. Clustering was used to correct sequencing errors, and CDR3s were annotated against IMGT so that V, D and J genes could be assigned. Downstream analyses used only productive TCRbeta rearrangements and left out out-of-frame or stop-codon sequences. Clonality was calculated as one minus the Shannon entropy normalized by the log of the number of unique productive sequences. Fisher's exact test with Benjamini-Hochberg correction, at a threshold of adjusted p below 0.01, was used to find clones that differed between time points or between blood and tumor. TCRdb mirrors the immuneACCESS table, restricted to in-frame sequences. Some clones are absent from its copies; in checked studies, under half trace to an unresolved V gene, and the reason for the others is unknown. V, J and clone size are those of that table, while D and trimming were read from the DNA. A total of 84,000 or so clones appear in this sample, over 75% of them only once. Of the sample, approximately 14% falls within the top ten clones.

The sequence was obtained from a man in his 60s with urothelial cancer. The sequencing used PBMCs, collected around atezolizumab (anti-PD-L1) treatment.

The CDR3 region reads CASSLLGGWGAFF. The bases are TGCGCCAGCAGCTTGTTAGGGGGTTGGGGGGCTTTCTTT. The chain was built from TRBV5-1 and TRBJ1-1; the best D guess is TRBD1, with 6 bases matching. CDR1 and CDR2, looked up from the germline V gene, are SGHRS and YFSETQ. V is cut by 1 base and J by 11 bases, and the space between the germline ends is 15 bases. The CDR3 spans 13 residues, from the cysteine through the phenylalanine. Only CDR3 DNA remains: 39 bases, in frame from the first base.